Shown below are 26 T cell receptor beta chains from a single sample sequenced in a study of blood T cell repertoires in COVID-19 (dated by TCRdb to the early 2020s). Receptor libraries were prepared by the immunoSEQ multiplex PCR assay. The source is immuneACCESS, and TCRdb retained only in-frame sequences with V and J called. Part of the clones is not carried over; for the studies checked, unresolved V genes explain less than half of this, and the remainder is unexplained. Present in this sample are a few hundred thousand clones, about 80% of which were seen just once. The ten biggest clones cover around 3.7% of the sample. Specimen: PBMCs or T cells enriched from blood (not recorded which). The origin of the receptors is a man aged 50 or older who had recovered from COVID-19.

J is TRBJ2-1 and V is TRBV7-6; TRBD1 aligns across 7 bases. Trimming took 6 bases from V and 4 from J; bases not matched to a gene: 6. Germline V gene sequence: CDR1 SGHVS, CDR2 FNYEAQ. The CDR3 runs 14 residues. The CDR3 DNA sequence: TGTGCCAGCAGTTCACAGGGGAAGTACAATGAGCAGTTCTTC. It translates to CASSSQGKYNEQFF.

This clone was seen more than once but under ten times. This chain uses TRBV24-1 with TRBJ1-5, with no clear D. CDR1 and CDR2 from the germline V gene are KGHDR and SFDVKD. The ends were cut back, 4 bases at V and 0 bases at J, with 9 bases in the middle. The CDR3 has 15 amino acids. CDR3: CATSESADSNQPQHF. The DNA for the CDR3 is TGTGCCACCAGTGAATCCGCAGATAGCAATCAGCCCCAGCATTTT.

The gene calls are TRBV15 and TRBJ2-5, with 10 bases fitting TRBD2. CDR3 length: 16 residues. The germline V gene has CDR1 LNHNV and CDR2 YYDKDF (reference sequence). The V and J ends lost 1 base and 4 bases, in that order; junction bases with no gene match: 6. The DNA for the CDR3 is TGTGCCACCAGCAGAGTGGTAGCGGGAGGAGGAGAGACCCAGTACTTC. It translates to CATSRVVAGGGETQYF.

The chain is built from TRBV6-2 or TRBV6-3 and TRBJ1-6; 9 bases agree with TRBD1. The CDR3 contains 15 residues. V was clipped by 5 bases and J by 6 bases; unmatched bases: 5. Germline V gene data show CDR1 as MNHEY and CDR2 as SVGEGT. The CDR3 region is CASSTPDRGNSPLHF. The DNA of the CDR3 is TGTGCCAGCAGTACCCCGGACAGGGGTAATTCACCCCTCCACTTT.

The table lists this clone with a few counts. The V gene is TRBV10-2, the J gene TRBJ1-5; D possibly corresponds to TRBD1 (5 bases). The CDR3 has 14 residues. V was shortened by 0 bases and J by 7 bases, with 10 bases between the two germline ends. The V gene's germline CDR1 is WSHSY and CDR2 SAAADI. CDR3 nucleotides: TGCGCCAGCAGTGAGTCGTTGTGGGGCCAGCCCCAGCATTTT. This encodes CASSESLWGQPQHF.

The chain recombines TRBV4-2 with TRBJ1-1; 9 positions agree with TRBD1. This CDR3 contains 17 residues. The ends lost 4 bases at V and 6 bases at J; junction bases unmatched: 15. CDR1 is LGHNA and CDR2 is YNFKEQ in the germline V gene. CDR3 loop: CASSRYLSRDRDAEAFF. CDR3 DNA sequence: TGTGCCAGCAGCCGCTACCTATCGAGGGACAGGGACGCTGAAGCTTTCTTT.

This chain connects TRBV30 to TRBJ1-3, with D unresolved. V was clipped by 3 bases and J by 1 base, with 10 bases between them. The germline gives CDR1 GTSNPN, CDR2 SVGIG (reference sequence). This CDR3 comprises 14 residues. The CDR3 is CAWSGFNSGNTIYF. The CDR3 DNA reads TGTGCCTGGAGCGGGTTCAATTCTGGAAACACCATATATTTT.

V usage is TRBV9 and J usage is TRBJ2-7, with TRBD1 matching over 9 bases. CDR1 is SGDLS, CDR2 YYNGEE, per germline. The junction had 3 bases not matched to a gene; V was cut back by 2 bases and J by 3 bases. This CDR3 has 14 amino acids. CDR3 bases: TGTGCCAGCAGCGTCTTGGGACAGGGCTACGAGCAGTACTTC. As protein: CASSVLGQGYEQYF.

The gene calls are TRBV4-1 and TRBJ2-1, with a weak D call TRBD1 (6 bases). The CDR3 sequence is 16 residues long. Germline V gives CDR1 MGHRA, CDR2 YSYEKL. The V and J ends lost 0 bases and 5 bases respectively, with 14 bases between them. CDR3: CASSQDRGGVDNEQFF. In DNA, the CDR3 is TGCGCCAGCAGCCAAGACAGGGGTGGGGTCGACAATGAGCAGTTCTTC.

This chain joins TRBV15 and TRBJ2-4; D may be TRBD1 (5 bases). Looked up from germline, CDR1 is LNHNV and CDR2 is YYDKDF (reference sequence). The V end lost 3 bases, the J end lost 10 bases, and 10 bases lay between the germline ends. CDR3 length: 12 amino acids. The CDR3 spells CATSRDQGIQYF. DNA for the CDR3: TGTGCCACCAGCAGGGACCAGGGTATTCAGTACTTC.

The V gene is TRBV27, the J gene TRBJ1-6; D possibly corresponds to TRBD1 (5 bases). CDR1 MNHEY and CDR2 SMNVEV come from the germline V gene (reference sequence). The CDR3 covers 14 residues. V lost 4 bases to trimming and J lost 10 bases, with 14 bases between them. CDR3 protein: CASSYRGGGSPLHF. Written as DNA, the CDR3 is TGTGCCAGCAGTTACCGGGGGGGAGGGTCACCCCTCCACTTT.

The rearrangement uses TRBV12-5 and TRBJ1-1; TRBD1 matches 8 bases. There are 15 residues in the CDR3. J lost 3 bases, V lost 3 bases, and 6 bases had no gene match. CDR1 LGHNT and CDR2 FRNRAP come from the germline V gene. The CDR3 reads CASGFSYRGDTEAFF. CDR3 DNA sequence: TGTGCTAGTGGTTTCTCCTACAGGGGGGACACTGAAGCTTTCTTT.

V gene TRBV2 combines with J gene TRBJ1-6; TRBD1 matches at 8 bases. Per the germline V gene, CDR1 is SNHLY and CDR2 is FYNNEI. CDR3 size: 16 residues. The trim removed 5 bases at V and 6 bases at J, leaving 9 bases unmatched. CDR3 coding DNA: TGTGCCAGCAGTTCACAGGGGGGGGGCCTTAATTCACCCCTCCACTTT. Its translation is CASSSQGGGLNSPLHF.

Written as DNA, the CDR3 is TGTGCCAGTAGTATTCAGCCTCAGGGAATGGGCACTGAAGCTTTCTTT. Translating gives CASSIQPQGMGTEAFF. The V gene is TRBV19, the J gene TRBJ1-1, with TRBD1 as a possible D gene (5 bases). Per germline, CDR1 LNHDA and CDR2 SQIVND (reference sequence). Trimming cost V 3 bases and J 4 bases, with 18 bases left between them. The CDR3 consists of 16 residues.

The chain is built from TRBV2 and TRBJ2-6; possibly TRBD2 for D (6 bases). This CDR3 is built from 16 residues. Trimming took off 10 bases at V and 0 bases at J, with 16 bases between the two ends. Germline values: CDR1 SNHLY, CDR2 FYNNEI. CDR3 loop: CANLLRGYSGANVLTF. As DNA, the CDR3 is TGTGCCAACCTTTTGCGGGGCTACTCTGGGGCCAACGTCCTGACTTTC.

This rearrangement joins TRBV2 to TRBJ2-7; TRBD2 matches 9 bases. The V gene's germline CDR1 is SNHLY and CDR2 FYNNEI. V lost 8 bases to trimming and J lost 8 bases; unmatched junction nucleotides: 4. CDR3 length equals 11 residues. For the CDR3, the DNA is TGTGCCAGCTGGGCGGGGGGGAAGCAGTACTTC. This translates into CASWAGGKQYF.

V gene TRBV11-2 combines with J gene TRBJ1-2; tentative D call: TRBD1 (5 bases). The CDR3 sequence is 14 residues long. The V end lost 2 bases, the J end lost 4 bases, and 11 bases lay between the germline ends. The V gene's germline CDR1 is SGHAT and CDR2 FQNNGV. For the CDR3, the DNA is TGTGCCAGCAGCTTAACGGGGGGACTCTATGGCTACACCTTC. This gives the protein CASSLTGGLYGYTF.

For the CDR3, the DNA is TGTGCCAGTAAGGGGGGACAGGGTGGACCGGAACCCCTCCACTTT. This gives the protein CASKGGQGGPEPLHF. The chain has TRBV19 and TRBJ1-6; 9 bases are shared with TRBD1. This CDR3 spans 15 amino acids. V dropped 7 bases and J dropped 12; count of bases not matched to a gene: 13. CDR1 and CDR2 (germline): LNHDA, SQIVND (reference sequence).

The CDR3 region has the DNA TGTGCCAGCAGCCCAACAGAATCCCAAGAGACCCAGTACTTC. Residues: CASSPTESQETQYF. The genes are TRBV5-4 and TRBJ2-5, with D hard to call. CDR3 length: 14 residues. V was clipped by 4 bases and J by 1 base, with 11 bases between them. Germline V lookup: CDR1 SGHNT, CDR2 YYREEE (reference sequence).

This clone was picked up a small number of times. The chain uses TRBV9 and TRBJ1-2; 11 nucleotides align to TRBD1. Germline V lookup: CDR1 SGDLS, CDR2 YYNGEE. Trimming at V came to 3 bases and at J to 7 bases, leaving 2 bases not matched to a gene. This CDR3 has 13 residues. CDR3 in DNA: TGTGCCAGCAGCGACGGGACAGGGGGTGGCTACACCTTC. It specifies CASSDGTGGGYTF.

The rearrangement joins TRBV3-1 (or the pseudogene TRBV3-2) to TRBJ1-3; 10 bases are shared with TRBD1. Germline CDR1 is LGHDT and CDR2 is YNNKEL (reference sequence). The length of the CDR3 is 19 residues. With 0 bases clipped from V and 0 bases from J, the junction kept 8 bases outside the gene matches. CDR3 region: CASSQELGTGVISGNTIYF. The CDR3 DNA is TGTGCCAGCAGCCAAGAATTGGGGACAGGGGTCATCTCTGGAAACACCATATATTTT.

This clone appeared a single time. The chain employs TRBV11-3 and TRBJ1-6; D gene unclear. The V gene lost 1 base and the J gene lost 8 bases, with 9 bases spanning the gap. Germline CDR1 reads SGHNT; CDR2 reads YENEEA. The CDR3 is 14 residues long. The CDR3 coding sequence is TGTGCCAGCAGCTTAGCCAGGTCTGATTCACCCCTCCACTTT. Translating it yields CASSLARSDSPLHF.

The chain couples TRBV6-5 to TRBJ1-1, with D maybe TRBD1 (6 bases). The CDR3 is 11 residues long. CDR1 and CDR2 from the germline V gene are MNHEY and SVGAGI. The CDR3, as DNA: TGTGTAGGGGGTGTGGTGACTGAAGCTTTCTTT. Protein: CVGGVVTEAFF.

This sequence joins TRBV30 and TRBJ1-5, with a tentative D call TRBD1 (6 bases). The germline CDR1 and CDR2 sequences are GTSNPN and SVGIG (reference sequence). This CDR3 comprises 13 residues. V lost 2 bases and J 3 bases, leaving 8 bases between the germline ends. CDR3 region: CAWSSGVNQPQHF. The CDR3 nucleotides are TGTGCCTGGAGTTCAGGGGTCAATCAGCCCCAGCATTTT.

The chain employs TRBV20-1 and TRBJ2-1; 10 nucleotides agree with TRBD1. Trimming took 4 bases from V and 4 from J; bases not matched to a gene: 10. This CDR3 region has 16 residues. Germline-derived CDR1 and CDR2 are DFQATT and SNEGSKA (reference sequence). CDR3 loop: CSAIDRGRGGYNEQFF. CDR3 nucleotides: TGCAGTGCTATTGACAGGGGGCGCGGTGGATACAATGAGCAGTTCTTC.

The V call is TRBV11-3, the J call TRBJ2-1; D is perhaps TRBD2 (7 bases). Germline lookup yields CDR1 SGHNT and CDR2 YENEEA. Trimming stripped 2 bases from V and 3 bases from J, with 17 bases between. The length of the CDR3 is 17 residues. CDR3 sequence reads: CASSLRGGDSFYNEQFF. The CDR3 nucleotides read TGTGCCAGCAGCTTAAGAGGGGGGGACTCATTCTACAATGAGCAGTTCTTC.